These 29 T cell receptor beta chains share one sample of origin, sequenced in a study of identical twins. Each CDR3 protein gets one entry after TCRdb re-called the 5' RACE reads with MiXCR. The table lists about 480,000 distinct CDR3 sequences, 12% to 15% of them singletons, with around 0.48% in the top ten. These data were likewise used in another study, on yellow fever vaccine responses in identical twins.

Sequenced input: CD4+ T cells sorted from blood. These receptors all come from a woman aged 18 to 35 in good health.

This clonotype was detected ten times or more. The CDR3 loop is CASKEDRGGNTQYF. The DNA of the CDR3 is TGTGCCAGCAAGGAAGACAGGGGAGGTAATACGCAGTATTTT. The chain carries TRBV25-1 and TRBJ2-3, with 8 bases aligning to TRBD1. Germline-derived CDR1 and CDR2 are MGHDK and SYGVNS. Losses at the gene ends were 7 bases for V and 7 bases for J; bases not matched to a gene: 10. The CDR3 loop spans 14 amino acids.

This clonotype was detected a few times. This sequence joins TRBV15 and TRBJ2-5; possibly TRBD1 for D (6 bases). The V gene lost 8 bases and the J gene lost 3 bases, with 10 bases spanning the gap. Germline CDR1 is LNHNV and CDR2 is YYDKDF (reference sequence). The CDR3 contains 12 residues. The CDR3 sequence: CATSPGEETQYF. The CDR3 DNA reads TGTGCCACCTCCCCAGGGGAAGAGACCCAGTACTTC.

This clonotype was found many times. This sequence joins TRBV29-1 and TRBJ2-2; 8 nucleotides line up with TRBD1. The ends lost 6 bases at V and 0 bases at J; junction bases unmatched: 6. Germline CDR1 and CDR2: SQVTM and ANQGSEA. The CDR3 totals 15 residues. This CDR3 reads CSVVRQGTNTGELFF. Here the CDR3 DNA reads TGCAGCGTAGTTAGACAGGGGACGAACACCGGGGAGCTGTTTTTT.

The J gene is TRBJ2-5, the V gene TRBV3-1; the match to TRBD2 covers 9 bases. CDR3 size: 16 residues. The germline V gene encodes CDR1 LGHDT and CDR2 YNNKEL (reference sequence). The ends lost 4 bases at V and 5 bases at J; junction bases unmatched: 11. The CDR3, as DNA: TGTGCCAGCAGCCTTGGAGTAGCGGGGGCCTTGGAGACCCAGTACTTC. It yields the protein CASSLGVAGALETQYF.

The chain couples TRBV9 to TRBJ2-1, with TRBD1 matching over 8 bases. This CDR3 comprises 16 residues. The germline gives CDR1 SGDLS, CDR2 YYNGEE. V lost 0 bases, J lost 7 bases, and 9 bases stayed unmatched. The CDR3 is CASSVVRRTGINEQFF. In nucleotides, the CDR3 is TGTGCCAGCAGCGTAGTTCGGAGGACAGGGATTAATGAGCAGTTCTTC.

The chain links TRBV7-9 to TRBJ2-1, with TRBD2 matching 8 bases. The CDR3 totals 16 residues. The trim removed 6 bases at V and 8 bases at J, leaving 15 bases unmatched. Germline V lookup: CDR1 SEHNR, CDR2 FQNEAQ (reference sequence). The CDR3 DNA sequence: TGTGCCAGCAGTCCAAGGCGGCGGGGGGACGGGTATGAGCAGTTCTTC. Its translation: CASSPRRRGDGYEQFF.

The chain has TRBV29-1 and TRBJ1-1; D is undetermined. V lost 5 bases and J lost 5, with 12 bases in between. Germline-derived CDR1 and CDR2 are SQVTM and ANQGSEA. The length of the CDR3 is 12 residues. The CDR3 nucleotides are TGCAGCGTTACTAGCAGTGGAACTGAAGCTTTCTTT. Encoded protein: CSVTSSGTEAFF.

The J gene is TRBJ2-6, the V gene TRBV6-5; no definite D call. The CDR3 is made up of 15 amino acids. Trimming took 1 base from V and 0 from J, leaving 4 bases between them. CDR1 and CDR2 from the germline V gene are MNHEY and SVGAGI. This chain's CDR3 is CASSYFSSGANVLTF. DNA of the CDR3: TGTGCCAGCAGTTACTTCAGCTCTGGGGCCAACGTCCTGACTTTC.

This clonotype was observed a handful of times. The rearrangement uses TRBV6-2 or TRBV6-3 and TRBJ2-1; 12 bases align to TRBD2. The CDR3 runs 12 residues. CDR1 MNHEY and CDR2 SVGEGT come from the germline V gene. Germline trimming cut 6 bases from V and 15 bases from J; bases unmatched to any gene: 6. CDR3 region: CASSLTSGSLFF. The CDR3 nucleotides read TGTGCCAGCAGCCTGACTAGCGGGAGTCTGTTCTTC.

This clonotype was seen a handful of times. The chain couples TRBV7-6 to TRBJ2-5; 7 nucleotides line up with TRBD1. The CDR3 spans 14 residues. Germline V gene data show CDR1 as SGHVS and CDR2 as FNYEAQ. The V segment lost 6 bases and the J segment 3 bases; nucleotides outside the gene matches: 7. This CDR3 reads CASRKQGNEETQYF. The CDR3 DNA is TGTGCCAGCAGGAAACAGGGGAACGAAGAGACCCAGTACTTC. Full variable domain (rest looked up from reference TRBV7-6 and TRBJ2-5): GAGVSQSPRYKVTKRGQDVALRCDPISGHVSLYWYRQALGQGPEFLTYFNYEAQQDKSGLPNDRFSAERPEGSISTLTIQRTEQRDSAMYRCASRKQGNEETQYFGPGTRLLVL.

There are a few counts of this clonotype. V usage is TRBV4-1 and J usage is TRBJ1-4; D may be TRBD1 (5 bases). The CDR3 is 14 residues long. Trimming left V 1 base short and J 4 bases short, with 7 bases between. Germline V gives CDR1 MGHRA, CDR2 YSYEKL. CDR3 DNA: TGCGCCAGCAGCCAAGGACAGCTTAATGAAAAACTGTTTTTT. Translation: CASSQGQLNEKLFF.

This clonotype was seen at least ten times. V usage is TRBV10-3 and J usage is TRBJ2-3; maybe TRBD2 (5 bases). CDR1 is ENHRY and CDR2 is SYGVKD in the germline V gene. V lost 4 bases and J lost 0, with 14 bases in between. This CDR3 is 16 amino acids long. The DNA for the CDR3 is TGTGCCATCAGTGTACTAGGCCTGGCTAGCACAGATACGCAGTATTTT. Encoded protein: CAISVLGLASTDTQYF.

This chain uses TRBV7-2 with TRBJ2-7; D is perhaps TRBD1 or TRBD2 (5 bases each). Germline lookup yields CDR1 SGHTA and CDR2 FQGNSA. Trimming took off 2 bases at V and 0 bases at J, with 8 bases between the two ends. The CDR3 has 14 residues. The CDR3 nucleotides are TGTGCCAGCAGCTTATGGGACGGCTCCTACGAGCAGTACTTC. Translating it yields CASSLWDGSYEQYF.

This clonotype was observed a handful of times. The chain recombines TRBV6-5 with TRBJ2-5, with 7 nucleotides matching TRBD2. Trimming cost V 0 bases and J 0 bases; bases outside gene matches: 4. Per germline, CDR1 MNHEY and CDR2 SVGAGI. The CDR3 spans 16 residues. In DNA, the CDR3 is TGTGCCAGCAGTTACTCTGGAGCGGGATACCAAGAGACCCAGTACTTC. Protein: CASSYSGAGYQETQYF.

This clonotype turned up a few times. An end of the junction does not agree with germline; a read error may underlie this. The chain couples TRBV7-2 to TRBJ2-3, with unresolved D. The CDR3 length is 11 residues. Germline loops: CDR1 SGHTA, CDR2 FQGNSA. The DNA of the CDR3 is TGTTCCAGCAGCCAAGGAGATACGCAGTATTTT. Translating gives CSSSQGDTQYF.

This clonotype appeared a few times. This chain connects TRBV5-4 to TRBJ2-3; TRBD1 matches at 8 bases. The CDR3 is 15 residues long. Trimming at V came to 4 bases and at J to 3 bases, leaving 7 bases not matched to a gene. CDR1 is SGHNT and CDR2 is YYREEE in the germline V gene (reference sequence). The CDR3 protein is CASSKGQGRTDTQYF. Here the CDR3 DNA reads TGTGCCAGCAGCAAAGGACAGGGAAGGACAGATACGCAGTATTTT. Drawing the rest from reference TRBV5-4 and TRBJ2-3, the complete variable domain is ETGVTQSPTHLIKTRGQQVTLRCSSQSGHNTVSWYQQALGQGPQFIFQYYREEENGRGNFPPRFSGLQFPNYSSELNVNALELDDSALYLCASSKGQGRTDTQYFGPGTRLTVL.

The chain couples TRBV7-9 to TRBJ2-1; D may be TRBD2 (6 bases). The germline gives CDR1 SEHNR, CDR2 FQNEAQ (reference sequence). V gave up 4 bases and J gave up 2 bases, with 9 bases separating them. This CDR3 comprises 14 residues. Written as DNA, the CDR3 is TGTGCCAGCAGCTCGCGGACTACCTACAATGAGCAGTTCTTC. Protein product: CASSSRTTYNEQFF.

In its sample, this clonotype was seen a few times. This sequence joins TRBV5-1 and TRBJ2-2; 7 positions agree with TRBD1. The CDR3 runs to 14 residues. Germline trimming cut 5 bases from V and 6 bases from J; bases unmatched to any gene: 7. The germline CDR1 and CDR2 sequences are SGHRS and YFSETQ. The CDR3 DNA reads TGCGCCAGCAGTCCAACGACAGGGCCCGGGGAGCTGTTTTTT. Protein: CASSPTTGPGELFF.

J is TRBJ2-2 and V is TRBV20-1; 7 bases agree with TRBD1. Per germline, CDR1 DFQATT and CDR2 SNEGSKA (reference sequence). The CDR3 is 18 amino acids. Trimming at V came to 2 bases and at J to 0 bases, leaving 12 bases not matched to a gene. CDR3 sequence (DNA): TGCAGTGCTAGATTCTCAACCGGACAGGTATCGAACACCGGGGAGCTGTTTTTT. This codes for CSARFSTGQVSNTGELFF.

This clonotype was observed a handful of times. This chain joins TRBV24-1 and TRBJ2-3, with TRBD2 matching over 12 bases. The V segment lost 5 bases and the J segment 2 bases; nucleotides outside the gene matches: 7. Germline CDR1 is KGHDR and CDR2 is SFDVKD. The CDR3 loop spans 17 amino acids. The CDR3 sequence is CATSGWTSGKNTDTQYF. For the CDR3, the DNA is TGTGCCACCAGTGGTTGGACTAGCGGGAAGAACACAGATACGCAGTATTTT.

The genes are TRBV27 and TRBJ2-3; 7 bases fit TRBD1. This CDR3 spans 14 amino acids. Germline CDR1 reads MNHEY; CDR2 reads SMNVEV (reference sequence). Unmatched junction bases numbered 6, after V lost 9 bases and J lost 0 bases. CDR3 residues: CASPGQSSTDTQYF. The CDR3 DNA follows: TGTGCCAGTCCGGGACAGTCTAGCACAGATACGCAGTATTTT.

This sequence joins TRBV6-1 and TRBJ2-7; the D gene is possibly TRBD2 (6 bases). The germline CDR1 and CDR2 sequences are MNHNS and SASEGT. The CDR3 consists of 15 residues. Between the trimmed V and J ends, which lost 6 bases and 1 base, there was a span of 16 bases. Here the CDR3 reads CASSRRGNPSYEQYF. The CDR3 DNA reads as TGTGCCAGCAGCCGCCGGGGGAATCCTTCCTACGAGCAGTACTTC.

The V call is TRBV6-2 or TRBV6-3, the J call TRBJ2-5, with D maybe TRBD2 (5 bases). The CDR3 runs 14 residues. Germline V lookup: CDR1 MNHEY, CDR2 SVGEGT. Deletions cut 6 bases from V and 5 bases from J, with 16 bases between. The CDR3 loop is CASSPTPRRETQYF. The CDR3 DNA reads TGTGCCAGCAGCCCTACGCCGAGGAGGGAGACCCAGTACTTC.

This chain connects TRBV6-2 or TRBV6-3 to TRBJ1-1; the D gene is possibly TRBD1 (6 bases). The CDR3 sequence is 16 residues long. CDR1 is MNHEY and CDR2 is SVGEGT in the germline V gene. Trimming took off 2 bases at V and 0 bases at J, with 13 bases between the two ends. Here the CDR3 DNA reads TGTGCCAGCAGTTACGGGAGGGGGGATGTGAACACTGAAGCTTTCTTT. It codes for CASSYGRGDVNTEAFF.

As for this clonotype: The junction shows a germline mismatch at one end, possibly a read error. The V gene is TRBV14, the J gene TRBJ2-4; TRBD2 matches at 10 bases. The germline V gene encodes CDR1 SGHDN and CDR2 FVKESK. The CDR3 covers 14 residues. CDR3 nucleotides: TGTGCCGGCAGCCAAGCGGGAGGGAGGGACATTCAGTACTTC. It translates to CAGSQAGGRDIQYF.

The chain is built from TRBV27 and TRBJ2-7; D unresolved. V shed 3 bases and J shed 1 base, with 10 bases lying between them. The CDR3 is 14 residues long. Germline V lookup: CDR1 MNHEY, CDR2 SMNVEV (reference sequence). CDR3 sequence reads: CASSFGLPSYEQYF. The CDR3 region has the DNA TGTGCCAGCAGTTTTGGGCTACCATCCTACGAGCAGTACTTC.

V gene TRBV16 combines with J gene TRBJ2-7, with 7 bases that match TRBD1. The CDR3 is 13 amino acids. With V trimmed by 7 bases and J by 3 bases, 6 bases remained unmatched. Germline assignment: CDR1 KGHSY and CDR2 FQNENV. The CDR3 here is CASTLGQIYEQYF. CDR3 nucleotides: TGTGCCAGCACACTGGGACAGATCTACGAGCAGTACTTC.

The chain carries TRBV19 and TRBJ1-5; D uncertain. V was cut by 1 base and J by 2 bases, with 6 bases left in between. The CDR3 contains 14 residues. Germline V gene lookup returns CDR1 LNHDA and CDR2 SQIVND (reference sequence). The CDR3 spells CASSIVFGNQPQHF. The CDR3 coding sequence is TGTGCCAGTAGTATAGTGTTCGGCAATCAGCCCCAGCATTTT.

This clonotype was counted between two and nine times. The rearrangement joins TRBV5-1 to TRBJ2-7; 7 bases map to TRBD2. Unmatched junction bases numbered 5, after V lost 0 bases and J lost 2 bases. This CDR3 region has 15 residues. Germline V CDR1 and CDR2: SGHRS, YFSETQ. CDR3 coding DNA: TGCGCCAGCAGCTTGGACCGGGAGGCAACCTACGAGCAGTACTTC. It translates to CASSLDREATYEQYF.